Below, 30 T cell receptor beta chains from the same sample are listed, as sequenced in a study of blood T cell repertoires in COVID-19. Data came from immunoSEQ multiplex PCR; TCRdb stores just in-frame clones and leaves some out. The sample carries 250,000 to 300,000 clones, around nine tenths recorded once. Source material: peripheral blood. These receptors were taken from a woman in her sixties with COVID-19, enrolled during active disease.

CDR3 amino acids: CASSLEPRTNEKLFF. The CDR3 coding sequence is TGTGCCAGCAGCTTGGAACCGAGGACTAATGAAAAACTGTTTTTT. The chain is built from TRBV5-5 and TRBJ1-4; D remains ambiguous. This CDR3 has 15 residues. Trimming cost V 0 bases and J 2 bases, with 8 bases left between them. CDR1 and CDR2 from the germline V gene are SGHKS and YYEKEE (reference sequence). Using reference TRBV5-5 and TRBJ1-4 for the parts outside the CDR3, the full variable domain is DAGVTQSPTHLIKTRGQQVTLRCSPISGHKSVSWYQQVLGQGPQFIFQYYEKEERGRGNFPDRFSARQFPNYSSELNVNALLLGDSALYLCASSLEPRTNEKLFFGSGTQLSVL.

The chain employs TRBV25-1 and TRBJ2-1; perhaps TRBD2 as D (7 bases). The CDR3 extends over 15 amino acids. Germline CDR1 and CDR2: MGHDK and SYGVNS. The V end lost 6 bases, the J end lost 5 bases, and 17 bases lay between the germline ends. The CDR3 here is CASSRGGGTDNEQFF. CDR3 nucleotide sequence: TGTGCCAGCAGCCGAGGGGGGGGAACGGACAATGAGCAGTTCTTC.

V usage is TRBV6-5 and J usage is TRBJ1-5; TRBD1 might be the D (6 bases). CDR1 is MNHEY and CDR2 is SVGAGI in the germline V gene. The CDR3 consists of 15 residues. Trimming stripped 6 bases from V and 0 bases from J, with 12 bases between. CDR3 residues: CASRYTQGSNQPQHF. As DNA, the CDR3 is TGTGCCAGCAGGTACACACAGGGTAGCAATCAGCCCCAGCATTTT.

The CDR3 region has the DNA TGTGCCAGCAGAGCACAGGGCCGAGAAGGTGAAAAACTGTTTTTT. Translation: CASRAQGREGEKLFF. This chain connects TRBV7-9 to TRBJ1-4; maybe TRBD1 (6 bases). The germline V gene encodes CDR1 SEHNR and CDR2 FQNEAQ (reference sequence). The CDR3 length is 15 residues. Trimming took off 6 bases at V and 7 bases at J, with 18 bases between the two ends.

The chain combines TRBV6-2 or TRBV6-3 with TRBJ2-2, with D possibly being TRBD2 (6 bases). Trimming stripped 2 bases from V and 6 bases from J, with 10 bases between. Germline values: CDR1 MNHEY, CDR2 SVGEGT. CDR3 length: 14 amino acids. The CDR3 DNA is TGTGCCAGCAGTTACGGATGGGACTCCGGGGAGCTGTTTTTT. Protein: CASSYGWDSGELFF.

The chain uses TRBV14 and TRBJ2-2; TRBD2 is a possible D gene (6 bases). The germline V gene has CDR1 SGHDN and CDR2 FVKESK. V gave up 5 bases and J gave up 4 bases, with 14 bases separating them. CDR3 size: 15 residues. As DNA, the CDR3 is TGTGCCAGCAGCAGACGGGACTTAAGCACCGGGGAGCTGTTTTTT. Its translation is CASSRRDLSTGELFF.

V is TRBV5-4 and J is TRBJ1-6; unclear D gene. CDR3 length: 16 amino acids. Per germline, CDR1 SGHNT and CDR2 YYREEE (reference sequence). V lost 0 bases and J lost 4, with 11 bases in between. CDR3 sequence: CASSLVRVSYNSPLHF. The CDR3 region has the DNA TGTGCCAGCAGCTTGGTCCGGGTGTCATATAATTCACCCCTCCACTTT.

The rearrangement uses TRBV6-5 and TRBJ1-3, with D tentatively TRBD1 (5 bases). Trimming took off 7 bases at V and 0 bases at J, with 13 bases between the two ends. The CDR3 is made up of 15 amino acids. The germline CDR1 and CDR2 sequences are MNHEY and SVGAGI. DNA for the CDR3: TGTGCCAGCACCTTCGGGGGGGGCTCTGGAAACACCATATATTTT. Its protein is CASTFGGGSGNTIYF.

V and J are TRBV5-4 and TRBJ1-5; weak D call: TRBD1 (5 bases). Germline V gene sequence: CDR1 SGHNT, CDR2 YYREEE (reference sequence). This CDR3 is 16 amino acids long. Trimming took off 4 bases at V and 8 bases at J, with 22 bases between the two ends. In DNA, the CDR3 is TGTGCCAGCAGCGGACCCAGGGTCCCCCAAGGGAAGCCCCAGCATTTT. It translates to CASSGPRVPQGKPQHF.

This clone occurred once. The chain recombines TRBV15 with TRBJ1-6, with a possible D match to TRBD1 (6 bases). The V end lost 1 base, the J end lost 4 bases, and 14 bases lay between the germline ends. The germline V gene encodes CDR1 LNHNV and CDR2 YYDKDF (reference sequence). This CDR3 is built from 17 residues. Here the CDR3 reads CATSRVSGAGYNSPLHF. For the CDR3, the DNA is TGTGCCACCAGCAGAGTATCAGGGGCTGGGTATAATTCACCCCTCCACTTT.

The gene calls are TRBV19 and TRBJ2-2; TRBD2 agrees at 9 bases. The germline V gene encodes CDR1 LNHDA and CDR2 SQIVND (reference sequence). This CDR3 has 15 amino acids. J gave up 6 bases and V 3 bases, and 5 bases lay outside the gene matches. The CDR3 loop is CASSIGGGEAGELFF. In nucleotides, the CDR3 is TGTGCCAGTAGTATTGGCGGGGGGGAGGCCGGGGAGCTGTTTTTT.

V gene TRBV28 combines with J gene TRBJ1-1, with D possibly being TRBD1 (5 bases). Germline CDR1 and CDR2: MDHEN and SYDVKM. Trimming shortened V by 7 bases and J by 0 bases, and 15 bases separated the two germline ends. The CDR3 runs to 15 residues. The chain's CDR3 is CASTFGGVVNTEAFF. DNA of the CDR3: TGTGCCAGCACCTTCGGGGGTGTGGTGAACACTGAAGCTTTCTTT.

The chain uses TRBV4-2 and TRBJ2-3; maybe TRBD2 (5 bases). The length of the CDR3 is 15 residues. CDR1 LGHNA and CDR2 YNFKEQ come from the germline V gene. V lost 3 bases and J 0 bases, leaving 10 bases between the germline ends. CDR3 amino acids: CASSQTGVSTDTQYF. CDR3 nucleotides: TGTGCCAGCAGCCAGACCGGGGTTAGCACAGATACGCAGTATTTT.

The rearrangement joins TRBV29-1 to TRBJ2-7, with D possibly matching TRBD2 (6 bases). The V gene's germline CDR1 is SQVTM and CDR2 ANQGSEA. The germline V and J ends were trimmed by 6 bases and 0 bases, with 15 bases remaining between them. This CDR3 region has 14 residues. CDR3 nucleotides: TGCAGCGTGAGGGACTTTACTTACTCCTACGAGCAGTACTTC. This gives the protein CSVRDFTYSYEQYF.

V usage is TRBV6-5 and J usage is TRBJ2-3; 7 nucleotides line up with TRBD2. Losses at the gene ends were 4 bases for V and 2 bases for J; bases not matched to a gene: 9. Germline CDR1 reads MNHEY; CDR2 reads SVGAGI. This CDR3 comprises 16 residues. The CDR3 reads CASSSASSGYTDTQYF. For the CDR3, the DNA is TGTGCCAGCAGTTCCGCTTCTAGCGGATACACAGATACGCAGTATTTT.

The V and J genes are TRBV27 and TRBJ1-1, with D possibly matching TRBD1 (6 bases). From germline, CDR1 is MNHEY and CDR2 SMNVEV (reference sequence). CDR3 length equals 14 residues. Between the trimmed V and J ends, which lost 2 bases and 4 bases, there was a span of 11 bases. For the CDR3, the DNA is TGTGCCAGCAGTTTAACAGGGCCGACCACTGAAGCTTTCTTT. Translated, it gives CASSLTGPTTEAFF.

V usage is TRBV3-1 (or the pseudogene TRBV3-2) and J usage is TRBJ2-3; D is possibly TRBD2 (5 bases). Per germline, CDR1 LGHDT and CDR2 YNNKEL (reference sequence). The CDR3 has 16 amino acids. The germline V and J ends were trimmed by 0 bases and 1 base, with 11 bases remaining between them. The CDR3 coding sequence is TGTGCCAGCAGCCAAGATGTCCGGGGTCGCACAGATACGCAGTATTTT. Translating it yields CASSQDVRGRTDTQYF.

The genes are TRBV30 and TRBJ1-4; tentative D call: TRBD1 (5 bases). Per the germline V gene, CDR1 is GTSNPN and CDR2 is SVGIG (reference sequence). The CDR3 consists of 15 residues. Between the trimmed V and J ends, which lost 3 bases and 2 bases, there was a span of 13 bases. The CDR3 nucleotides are TGTGCCTGGAGAAGGGGTCGGATCACTAATGAAAAACTGTTTTTT. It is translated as CAWRRGRITNEKLFF.

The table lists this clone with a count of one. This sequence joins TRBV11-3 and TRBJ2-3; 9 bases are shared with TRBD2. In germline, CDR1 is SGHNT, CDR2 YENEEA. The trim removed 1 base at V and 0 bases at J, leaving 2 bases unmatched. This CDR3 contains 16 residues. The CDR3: CASSLGLAASTDTQYF. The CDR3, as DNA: TGTGCCAGCAGCTTAGGACTAGCGGCTAGCACAGATACGCAGTATTTT.

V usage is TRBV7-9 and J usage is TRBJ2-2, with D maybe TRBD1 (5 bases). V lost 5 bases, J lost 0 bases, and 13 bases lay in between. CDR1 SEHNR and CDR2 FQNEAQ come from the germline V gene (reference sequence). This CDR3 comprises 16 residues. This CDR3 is CASSPDSPANTGELFF. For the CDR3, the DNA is TGTGCCAGCAGCCCCGACAGCCCGGCGAACACCGGGGAGCTGTTTTTT. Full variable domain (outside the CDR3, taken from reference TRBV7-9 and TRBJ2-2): DTGVSQNPRHKITKRGQNVTFRCDPISEHNRLYWYRQTLGQGPEFLTYFQNEAQLEKSRLLSDRFSAERPKGSFSTLEIQRTEQGDSAMYLCASSPDSPANTGELFFGEGSRLTVL.

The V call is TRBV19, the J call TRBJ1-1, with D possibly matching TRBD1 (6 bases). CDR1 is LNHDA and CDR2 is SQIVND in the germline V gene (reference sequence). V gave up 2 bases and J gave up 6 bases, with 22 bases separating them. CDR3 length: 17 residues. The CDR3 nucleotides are TGTGCCAGTAGTATATCCCCAGCAGGGGCAAGGGGCTCTGAAGCTTTCTTT. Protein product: CASSISPAGARGSEAFF. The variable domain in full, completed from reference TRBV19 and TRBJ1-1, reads DGGITQSPKYLFRKEGQNVTLSCEQNLNHDAMYWYRQDPGQGLRLIYYSQIVNDFQKGDIAEGYSVSREKKESFPLTVTSAQKNPTAFYLCASSISPAGARGSEAFFGQGTRLTVV.

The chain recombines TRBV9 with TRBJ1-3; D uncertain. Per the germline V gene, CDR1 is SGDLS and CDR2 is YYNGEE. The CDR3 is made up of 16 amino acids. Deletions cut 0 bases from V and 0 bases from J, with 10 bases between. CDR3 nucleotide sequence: TGTGCCAGCAGCGTAGAATGGGCTCTCTCTGGAAACACCATATATTTT. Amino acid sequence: CASSVEWALSGNTIYF.

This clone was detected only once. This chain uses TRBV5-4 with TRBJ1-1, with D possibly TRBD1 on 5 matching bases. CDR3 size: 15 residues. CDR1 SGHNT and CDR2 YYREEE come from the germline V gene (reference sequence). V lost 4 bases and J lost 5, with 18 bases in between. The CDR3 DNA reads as TGTGCCAGCAGCCCTTCGTGGGGCCGGGAGACTGAAGCTTTCTTT. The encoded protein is CASSPSWGRETEAFF.

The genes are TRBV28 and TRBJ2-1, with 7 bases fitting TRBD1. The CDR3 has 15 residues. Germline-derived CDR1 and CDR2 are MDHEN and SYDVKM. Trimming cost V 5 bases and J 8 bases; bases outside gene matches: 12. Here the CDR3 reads CASSGDSKPPHEQFF. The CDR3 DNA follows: TGTGCCAGCAGTGGGGACAGTAAACCCCCGCATGAGCAGTTCTTC.

This chain's CDR3 is CASSYQGQGNSPLHF. In DNA form, the CDR3 reads TGTGCCAGCAGTTACCAGGGACAGGGGAATTCACCCCTCCACTTT. This chain links TRBV6-2 or TRBV6-3 with TRBJ1-6; 10 bases align to TRBD1. CDR3 length equals 15 residues. Germline CDR1 reads MNHEY; CDR2 reads SVGEGT. V lost 2 bases, J lost 7 bases, and 2 bases stayed unmatched.

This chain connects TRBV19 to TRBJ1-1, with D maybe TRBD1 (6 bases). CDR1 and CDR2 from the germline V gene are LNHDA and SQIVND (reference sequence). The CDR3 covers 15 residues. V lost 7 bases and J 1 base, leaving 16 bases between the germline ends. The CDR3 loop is CASIWGPVGNTEAFF. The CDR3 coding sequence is TGTGCCAGTATCTGGGGGCCCGTGGGGAACACTGAAGCTTTCTTT.

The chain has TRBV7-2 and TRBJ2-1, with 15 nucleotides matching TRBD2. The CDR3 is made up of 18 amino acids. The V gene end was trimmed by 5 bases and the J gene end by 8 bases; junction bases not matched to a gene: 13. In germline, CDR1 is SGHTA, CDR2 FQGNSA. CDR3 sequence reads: CASSLRTSGRVVGHEQFF. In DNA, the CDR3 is TGTGCCAGCAGCCTGAGGACTAGCGGGAGGGTCGTTGGTCATGAGCAGTTCTTC.

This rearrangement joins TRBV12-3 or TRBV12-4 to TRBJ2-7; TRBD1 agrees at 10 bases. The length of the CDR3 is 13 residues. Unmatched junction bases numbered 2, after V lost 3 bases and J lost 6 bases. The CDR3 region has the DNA TGTGCCAGCAGTTTTGACAGGGGGCGCGAGCAGTACTTC. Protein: CASSFDRGREQYF.

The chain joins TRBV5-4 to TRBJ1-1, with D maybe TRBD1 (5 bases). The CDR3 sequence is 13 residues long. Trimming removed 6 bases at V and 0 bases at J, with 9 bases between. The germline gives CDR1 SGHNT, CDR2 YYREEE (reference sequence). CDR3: CASMGQLNTEAFF. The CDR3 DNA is TGTGCCAGCATGGGGCAACTGAACACTGAAGCTTTCTTT.

CDR3: CASLQGGPGGYTF. The DNA of the CDR3 is TGTGCCAGTCTACAGGGGGGTCCCGGCGGCTACACCTTC. The chain combines TRBV6-5 with TRBJ1-2; 8 bases match TRBD1. The CDR3 loop spans 13 amino acids. Unmatched junction bases numbered 11, after V lost 9 bases and J lost 8 bases. Germline CDR1 reads MNHEY; CDR2 reads SVGAGI.